The next 2 T cell receptor beta chains were all read from a single sample in a study of blood T cells in healthy people across ages. A sample-barcoded 5' primer and a J-beta primer mix were used in a second PCR of roughly 6 to 12 cycles. TCRdb called the 5' RACE reads again in MiXCR, with one record for every CDR3 protein. This table holds 780,000 or so distinct CDR3 sequences, roughly 50% found once. Sequencing input: blood. All receptors derive from a man older than 75 in good health.

This clonotype was seen only a few times. The rearrangement links TRBV7-9 to TRBJ2-7, with TRBD2 identical over 10 bases. The ends lost 5 bases at V and 4 bases at J; junction bases unmatched: 14. Per germline, CDR1 SEHNR and CDR2 FQNEAQ (reference sequence). The CDR3 is 17 amino acids. In DNA form, the CDR3 reads TGTGCCAGCAGCCCCGAAGACGTAGCGGGAGGCCGGTACGAGCAGTACTTC. Its translation: CASSPEDVAGGRYEQYF.

J is TRBJ2-3 and V is TRBV9; 14 bases are shared with TRBD2. The CDR3 length is 20 residues. The germline V gene has CDR1 SGDLS and CDR2 YYNGEE. The ends lost 3 bases at V and 0 bases at J; junction bases unmatched: 12. CDR3 residues: CASSAPGLAGAGSSTDTQYF. In DNA form, the CDR3 reads TGTGCCAGCAGCGCGCCGGGACTAGCGGGAGCGGGGTCTAGCACAGATACGCAGTATTTT.